The entry that follows covers one T cell receptor (beta chain) sequence. Data came from immunoSEQ multiplex PCR; TCRdb stores just in-frame clones and leaves some out. The table lists tens of thousands of clones, around 84% of them singletons. This record belongs to a study of T cell clones after liver transplantation. Sequenced material: CD4+ T cells from blood, taken before liver transplant. The TCR comes from a human donor who received a liver transplant.

Here the CDR3 DNA reads TGCGCCAGCAGCCCCGTAGCGGGAGTGGGGGAGACCCAGTACTTC. It is translated as CASSPVAGVGETQYF. This chain connects TRBV4-3 to TRBJ2-5, with TRBD2 matching 9 bases. V lost 4 bases to trimming and J lost 5 bases; unmatched junction nucleotides: 8. The CDR3 spans 15 residues. Germline V gene lookup returns CDR1 LGHNA and CDR2 YSLEER.